This TCR beta chain was sequenced for a study of cytomegalovirus exposure and HLA in healthy donors. Background on the study: Earlier findings included some 100 million unique TCR beta sequences obtained from 150 million to 200 million T cells. The study's findings and limits: According to the study, 160 or so TCR beta chains were cytomegalovirus-associated.

Despite likely unrecorded immune exposures, the donors were nominally healthy at the time of sampling. CDR3 size: 18 residues. V shed 2 bases, J shed 0 bases, and the junction held 8 bases outside the gene matches. Germline V CDR1 and CDR2: SGHRS, YFSETQ. A single count supports this clone. Its specificity is not known. The PCR made use of 60 Vbeta and 13 Jbeta primers. Some clones are missing from TCRdb's copy, which holds only in-frame ones; the method was immunoSEQ multiplex PCR. The sample has about 300,000 clones; 86% are singletons. The chain carries TRBV5-1 and TRBJ2-6, with 7 bases identical to TRBD1. Sequencing input: PBMCs. The receptor's source is a man aged 35 to 55 in good health and CMV-seropositive. The CDR3 loop is CASSLIGTAYSGANVLTF. The CDR3 nucleotides are TGCGCCAGCAGCTTAATCGGGACAGCTTACTCTGGGGCCAACGTCCTGACTTTC.